Listed below are T cell receptor beta chains from one sample, sequenced in a study of blood T cell repertoires in COVID-19. Using immunoSEQ multiplex PCR, the repertoire was profiled, and TCRdb retains in-frame clones only, with some absent. The sample includes about 200,000 clones, around four fifths of them seen just once. The sequenced sample was PBMCs or T cells enriched from blood (not recorded which). The receptor source for this set is a woman in her forties or fifties who had been exposed to COVID-19. The CDR3 runs from the conserved cysteine through the conserved F or W. D genes are given only for firm matches. Not all rows give a size; the values are once, few, many and, for expanded clones, a class.

v_gene: TRBV19; d_gene: NA; abundance: NA; j_gene: TRBJ1-3; CDR3nt: TGTGCCACCGCCCCCTTAGGCGGGTCTGGAAACACCATATATTTT; CDR3aa: CATAPLGGSGNTIYF
v_gene: TRBV15; d_gene: TRBD2; abundance: few; j_gene: TRBJ2-2; CDR3nt: TGTGCCACCAGTAACTCGGCGGGGGGGTACACCGGGGAGCTGTTTTTT; CDR3aa: CATSNSAGGYTGELFF
v_gene: TRBV10-3; d_gene: TRBD1; abundance: NA; j_gene: TRBJ1-4; CDR3nt: TGTGCCATCAGTAGACAGGGGGGAAAACTGTTTTTT; CDR3aa: CAISRQGGKLFF
v_gene: TRBV5-1; d_gene: TRBD1; abundance: NA; j_gene: TRBJ2-1; CDR3nt: TGCGCCAGCAGCTTGCCCGGGACAGGGAGCGAGCAGTTCTTC; CDR3aa: CASSLPGTGSEQFF
v_gene: TRBV11-2; d_gene: NA; abundance: NA; j_gene: TRBJ1-2; CDR3nt: TGTGCCAGCAGTCCCTTCGTGAACCGCGAAGGCGGCGAGTATGGCTACACCTTC; CDR3aa: CASSPFVNREGGEYGYTF
v_gene: TRBV19; d_gene: TRBD1; abundance: NA; j_gene: TRBJ1-2; CDR3nt: TGTGCCAGTAGTTCGACGGACAGGGCACGGGGCTACACCTTC; CDR3aa: CASSSTDRARGYTF
v_gene: TRBV4-3; d_gene: TRBD2; abundance: once; j_gene: TRBJ2-7; CDR3nt: TGCGCCAGCAGCCAAGATTATGGCGGGGGGGGCGAGCAGTACTTC; CDR3aa: CASSQDYGGGGEQYF
v_gene: TRBV28; d_gene: TRBD1; abundance: NA; j_gene: TRBJ2-7; CDR3nt: TGTGCCAGCAGTTTGTACAGGGGATACTACGAGCAGTACTTC; CDR3aa: CASSLYRGYYEQYF
v_gene: TRBV7-2; d_gene: NA; abundance: NA; j_gene: TRBJ1-5; CDR3nt: TGTGCCAGCAGCTTAGTCCTTAATCAGCCCCAGCATTTT; CDR3aa: CASSLVLNQPQHF
v_gene: TRBV2; d_gene: TRBD1; abundance: NA; j_gene: TRBJ2-7; CDR3nt: TGTGCCAGTAAGCTGACAGGGGCCTACTCCTACGAGCAGTACTTC; CDR3aa: CASKLTGAYSYEQYF
v_gene: TRBV12-5; d_gene: NA; abundance: NA; j_gene: TRBJ1-5; CDR3nt: TGTGCCACCGGGGGGAGCAATCAGCCCCAGCATTTT; CDR3aa: CATGGSNQPQHF
v_gene: TRBV27; d_gene: NA; abundance: NA; j_gene: TRBJ1-4; CDR3nt: TGTGCCAGCAGTTTAGTGGGAGGTGGGGATGAAAAACTGTTTTTT; CDR3aa: CASSLVGGGDEKLFF
v_gene: TRBV18; d_gene: TRBD2; abundance: NA; j_gene: TRBJ2-1; CDR3nt: TGTGCCAGCTCACCGGTTAGCGGGGGCAGGGAGCAGTTCTTC; CDR3aa: CASSPVSGGREQFF
v_gene: TRBV4-1; d_gene: NA; abundance: NA; j_gene: TRBJ1-2; CDR3nt: TGCGCCAGCAGCCACCCTTCTCTAGGCTACACCTTC; CDR3aa: CASSHPSLGYTF
v_gene: TRBV6-5; d_gene: NA; abundance: NA; j_gene: TRBJ1-5; CDR3nt: TGTGCCAGCAGGCCCACAGGAGTTAATCAGCCCCAGCATTTT; CDR3aa: CASRPTGVNQPQHF
v_gene: TRBV6-5; d_gene: NA; abundance: NA; j_gene: TRBJ2-1; CDR3nt: TGTGCCAGCTCCCTTGGGCCTCCGCCCCCCAATGAGCAGTTCTTC; CDR3aa: CASSLGPPPPNEQFF